This passage covers 32 T cell receptor beta chains from one sample sequenced in a study of PD-1 blockade in classical Hodgkin lymphoma. Assay used: immunoSEQ multiplex PCR; TCRdb lists only in-frame clones, some missing. The sample has 100,000 or so clones, about 89% seen once. Following autologous stem cell transplantation, relapse occurred in every patient, and exposure to brentuximab vedotin varied. Source: peripheral blood mononuclear cells (PBMCs), taken before the second cycle of nivolumab. These receptors all come from a human donor with classical Hodgkin lymphoma.

The gene calls are TRBV7-2 and TRBJ2-1; maybe TRBD2 (6 bases). The CDR3 has 13 amino acids. Germline CDR1 reads SGHTA; CDR2 reads FQGNSA. Trimming removed 8 bases at V and 7 bases at J, with 15 bases between. The CDR3 nucleotides read TGTGCCAGCTTCGGGACTGTAGGAAATGAGCAGTTCTTC. This codes for CASFGTVGNEQFF.

DNA for the CDR3: TGTGCCAGCAGTATCGCGTGGGGGAATCAGCCCCAGCATTTT. Translation gives CASSIAWGNQPQHF. V usage is TRBV6-6 and J usage is TRBJ1-5; a possible D gene is TRBD1 (5 bases). From germline, CDR1 is MNHNY and CDR2 SVGAGI (reference sequence). The CDR3 is 14 amino acids. The V gene lost 5 bases and the J gene lost 4 bases, with 12 bases spanning the gap.

Remarks on this clone: Germline is not matched at one junction end, which may reflect a read error. The gene calls are TRBV5-1 and TRBJ1-4; the match to TRBD1 covers 8 bases. This CDR3 spans 15 amino acids. Germline V lookup: CDR1 SGHRS, CDR2 YFSETQ. CDR3: CVSSLEVTGAEKLFF. The CDR3, as DNA: TGCGTCAGCAGCTTGGAGGTGACAGGGGCGGAAAAACTGTTTTTT.

The chain's CDR3 is CASRGTEQRHPEAFF. CDR3 sequence (DNA): TGCGCCAGCAGAGGGACGGAACAAAGGCACCCTGAAGCTTTCTTT. J is TRBJ1-1 and V is TRBV4-1; maybe TRBD1 (5 bases). The CDR3 runs to 15 residues. Trimming stripped 6 bases from V and 6 bases from J, with 20 bases between. Germline V gene lookup returns CDR1 MGHRA and CDR2 YSYEKL.

The chain couples TRBV19 to TRBJ2-3; D is possibly TRBD1 (5 bases). Trimming took off 4 bases at V and 0 bases at J, with 8 bases between the two ends. The CDR3 has 14 residues. Germline lookup yields CDR1 LNHDA and CDR2 SQIVND (reference sequence). In DNA form, the CDR3 reads TGTGCCAGTAGTAGGACACCTAGCACAGATACGCAGTATTTT. This sequence encodes CASSRTPSTDTQYF.

The V and J genes are TRBV11-2 and TRBJ1-4; tentative D call: TRBD1 (5 bases). The V gene lost 8 bases and the J gene lost 8 bases, with 18 bases spanning the gap. There are 14 residues in the CDR3. Germline-derived CDR1 and CDR2 are SGHAT and FQNNGV. The CDR3 reads CASRTIKGPEKLFF. CDR3 DNA: TGTGCCAGCCGCACAATTAAGGGGCCCGAAAAACTGTTTTTT.

This chain uses TRBV6-5 with TRBJ2-3; D remains ambiguous. Trimming removed 6 bases at V and 1 base at J, with 8 bases between. The germline gives CDR1 MNHEY, CDR2 SVGAGI. This CDR3 spans 13 amino acids. In nucleotides, the CDR3 is TGTGCCAGCAGGAGGACGGGCACAGATACGCAGTATTTT. Translation: CASRRTGTDTQYF.

The V and J genes are TRBV25-1 and TRBJ2-5; D is possibly TRBD2 (6 bases). The CDR3 consists of 14 residues. Germline V lookup: CDR1 MGHDK, CDR2 SYGVNS. The V and J ends lost 6 bases and 5 bases respectively, with 16 bases between them. The CDR3 reads CASREGRGDETQYF. In nucleotides, the CDR3 is TGTGCCAGCAGGGAGGGACGAGGGGACGAGACCCAGTACTTC. Full variable domain (remainder filled in from reference TRBV25-1 and TRBJ2-5): EADIYQTPRYLVIGTGKKITLECSQTMGHDKMYWYQQDPGMELHLIHYSYGVNSTEKGDLSSESTVSRIRTEHFPLTLESARPSHTSQYLCASREGRGDETQYFGPGTRLLVL.

The J gene is TRBJ2-7, the V gene TRBV6-6; 7 bases agree with TRBD2. The germline gives CDR1 MNHNY, CDR2 SVGAGI (reference sequence). The CDR3 sequence is 14 residues long. J was trimmed by 3 bases and V by 2 bases; bases with no gene match: 4. CDR3 in DNA: TGTGCCAGCAGTTACGCGGGGGAGGACTACGAGCAGTACTTC. This encodes CASSYAGEDYEQYF.

CDR3 coding DNA: TGCGCCATCCGCCCGGGACAGAACTACAATGAGCAGTTCTTC. Translating it yields CAIRPGQNYNEQFF. The chain uses TRBV23-1 and TRBJ2-1, with 7 positions matching TRBD1. TRBV23-1 qualifies as an ORF whose function is uncertain. V shed 10 bases and J 3 bases; nucleotides not matched to a gene: 9. There are 14 residues in the CDR3.

The chain carries TRBV7-9 and TRBJ2-7; D possibly uses TRBD1 or TRBD2 (6 bases each). This CDR3 has 14 amino acids. Germline loops: CDR1 SEHNR, CDR2 FQNEAQ (reference sequence). V was clipped by 4 bases and J by 5 bases, with 15 bases between them. CDR3 residues: CASSSPEGVHEQYF. The CDR3, as DNA: TGTGCCAGCAGCTCCCCGGAGGGGGTCCACGAGCAGTACTTC.

The chain joins TRBV27 to TRBJ1-1, with D unresolved. The V gene's germline CDR1 is MNHEY and CDR2 SMNVEV (reference sequence). Trimming pared 0 bases from V and 7 bases from J, leaving 15 bases between. The CDR3 runs to 15 residues. The CDR3 DNA reads as TGTGCCAGCAGTTTATCAGCCGCCGGATTTATTGAAGCTTTCTTT. Translating gives CASSLSAAGFIEAFF.

This clone was observed a handful of times. This chain links TRBV19 with TRBJ1-2; D unresolved. This CDR3 contains 13 residues. Germline values: CDR1 LNHDA, CDR2 SQIVND (reference sequence). Trimming cost V 0 bases and J 8 bases, with 10 bases left between them. The CDR3 spells CASSIEGSGGYTF. In DNA form, the CDR3 reads TGTGCCAGTAGTATAGAGGGTTCGGGAGGCTACACCTTC.

The rearrangement joins TRBV27 to TRBJ1-2; 10 bases align to TRBD1. V lost 4 bases to trimming and J lost 8 bases; unmatched junction nucleotides: 4. Germline CDR1 and CDR2: MNHEY and SMNVEV (reference sequence). The CDR3 spans 13 residues. CDR3 DNA sequence: TGTGCCAGCAGTTGGGGGACAGGGGAAGGCTACACCTTC. Amino acid sequence: CASSWGTGEGYTF.

V and J are TRBV6-1 and TRBJ1-5; no clear D gene. Germline CDR1 is MNHNS and CDR2 is SASEGT. The CDR3 totals 13 residues. V was shortened by 7 bases and J by 5 bases, with 12 bases between the two germline ends. The CDR3 reads CASTSRPDQPQHF. In DNA form, the CDR3 reads TGTGCCAGCACCTCGCGGCCAGATCAGCCCCAGCATTTT.

The chain couples TRBV6-5 to TRBJ1-2; tentative D call: TRBD1 (5 bases). The germline gives CDR1 MNHEY, CDR2 SVGAGI. The CDR3 consists of 16 residues. The germline V and J ends were trimmed by 0 bases and 4 bases, with 15 bases remaining between them. In DNA, the CDR3 is TGTGCCAGCAGTTACTCATTCGACAGCCCTGGCTATGGCTACACCTTC. This gives the protein CASSYSFDSPGYGYTF.

The chain uses TRBV19 and TRBJ1-5, with 7 bases lining up with TRBD1. The germline CDR1 and CDR2 sequences are LNHDA and SQIVND (reference sequence). Trimming at V came to 5 bases and at J to 2 bases, leaving 3 bases not matched to a gene. The length of the CDR3 is 14 residues. Here the CDR3 DNA reads TGTGCCAGTAGTCGAACAGGGGGCAATCAGCCCCAGCATTTT. It specifies CASSRTGGNQPQHF.

This clone was observed a few times. The chain uses TRBV7-2 and TRBJ2-7; D gene ambiguous. This CDR3 spans 14 amino acids. Germline assignment: CDR1 SGHTA and CDR2 FQGNSA. V was trimmed by 5 bases and J by 1 base, leaving 12 bases between them. In DNA form, the CDR3 reads TGTGCCAGCAGCACCCGGGCCCCATCCTACGAGCAGTACTTC. Translating gives CASSTRAPSYEQYF.

Here the CDR3 reads CATTSGGWRETQYF. The CDR3 DNA reads as TGTGCCACCACCTCCGGGGGCTGGAGAGAGACCCAGTACTTC. The V call is TRBV11-2, the J call TRBJ2-5; D may correspond to TRBD1 or TRBD2 (6 bases each). The germline CDR1 and CDR2 sequences are SGHAT and FQNNGV. The CDR3 covers 14 residues. Deletions cut 10 bases from V and 4 bases from J, with 19 bases between.

This chain links TRBV30 with TRBJ2-3, with D maybe TRBD1 (6 bases). Germline values: CDR1 GTSNPN, CDR2 SVGIG (reference sequence). Trimming removed 4 bases at V and 4 bases at J, with 12 bases between. The CDR3 contains 13 residues. Here the CDR3 reads CAWTNRDSDTQYF. The CDR3 DNA follows: TGTGCCTGGACCAACAGGGATTCAGATACGCAGTATTTT.

The chain joins TRBV7-9 to TRBJ1-6; D possibly corresponds to TRBD1 (5 bases). The CDR3 loop spans 15 amino acids. The germline CDR1 and CDR2 sequences are SEHNR and FQNEAQ (reference sequence). V was pared by 0 bases and J by 9 bases, with 12 bases between. CDR3 region: CASSLAGGSGSPLHF. The DNA of the CDR3 is TGTGCCAGCAGCTTAGCTGGGGGAAGTGGTTCACCCCTCCACTTT. Complete variable domain (other parts from reference TRBV7-9 and TRBJ1-6): DTGVSQNPRHKITKRGQNVTFRCDPISEHNRLYWYRQTLGQGPEFLTYFQNEAQLEKSRLLSDRFSAERPKGSFSTLEIQRTEQGDSAMYLCASSLAGGSGSPLHFGNGTRLTVT.

This clone was counted once. J is TRBJ2-7 and V is TRBV19, with 10 bases that match TRBD2. This CDR3 has 15 residues. J lost 2 bases, V lost 5 bases, and 6 bases had no gene match. CDR1 LNHDA and CDR2 SQIVND come from the germline V gene (reference sequence). As DNA, the CDR3 is TGTGCCAGTAGTCTTCATAGCGGGGGGCCCTACGAGCAGTACTTC. It specifies CASSLHSGGPYEQYF.

The chain uses TRBV7-2 and TRBJ2-7, with TRBD2 as a possible D gene (6 bases). V lost 5 bases, J lost 5 bases, and 16 bases lay in between. Per germline, CDR1 SGHTA and CDR2 FQGNSA. This CDR3 has 14 amino acids. The CDR3: CASSLGGRVDEQYF. CDR3 bases: TGTGCCAGCAGCCTCGGGGGTAGGGTCGACGAGCAGTACTTC.

The J gene is TRBJ1-5, the V gene TRBV2; TRBD1 matches 8 bases. Looked up from germline, CDR1 is SNHLY and CDR2 is FYNNEI. This CDR3 contains 17 residues. V shed 6 bases, J shed 1 base, and the junction held 11 bases outside the gene matches. The DNA of the CDR3 is TGTGCCAGCAGCGGGGACAGGTCTCGGTTCAGCAATCAGCCCCAGCATTTT. It translates to CASSGDRSRFSNQPQHF.

This clone was observed a handful of times. This chain connects TRBV4-1 to TRBJ2-3, with a tentative D call TRBD1 (6 bases). The V and J ends lost 0 bases and 4 bases respectively, with 11 bases between them. This CDR3 contains 15 residues. Germline values: CDR1 MGHRA, CDR2 YSYEKL. The CDR3 spells CASSQDRGLADTQYF. The CDR3 DNA reads as TGCGCCAGCAGCCAAGACAGGGGTCTCGCAGATACGCAGTATTTT.

V and J are TRBV10-3 and TRBJ2-2, with TRBD1 matching 7 bases. Looked up from germline, CDR1 is ENHRY and CDR2 is SYGVKD. With V trimmed by 1 base and J by 5 bases, 4 bases remained unmatched. CDR3 length equals 15 residues. In DNA form, the CDR3 reads TGTGCCATCAGTGAGTTTACAGGGGAAACCGGGGAGCTGTTTTTT. Translating it yields CAISEFTGETGELFF.

V and J are TRBV5-4 and TRBJ2-5; 7 positions agree with TRBD1. This CDR3 contains 13 residues. The trim removed 4 bases at V and 2 bases at J, leaving 2 bases unmatched. Germline CDR1 reads SGHNT; CDR2 reads YYREEE (reference sequence). CDR3 loop: CASSLGQQETQYF. CDR3 nucleotides: TGTGCCAGCAGCCTGGGACAGCAAGAGACCCAGTACTTC.

The chain employs TRBV7-2 and TRBJ2-7; 8 bases are shared with TRBD1. This CDR3 contains 15 residues. Germline-derived CDR1 and CDR2 are SGHTA and FQGNSA. Trimming removed 1 base from V and 2 bases from J; junction bases left unmatched: 4. The CDR3 bases are TGTGCCAGCAGCTTAGAGGGGACAGGAGCCTACGAGCAGTACTTC. Protein sequence: CASSLEGTGAYEQYF.

V gene TRBV25-1 combines with J gene TRBJ1-2; unclear D gene. Germline assignment: CDR1 MGHDK and CDR2 SYGVNS. Trimming removed 3 bases at V and 4 bases at J, with 3 bases between. The CDR3 contains 11 residues. CDR3 in amino acids: CASSEFYGYTF. CDR3 DNA sequence: TGTGCCAGCAGTGAGTTCTATGGCTACACCTTC.

The chain couples TRBV4-2 to TRBJ2-5; TRBD2 might be the D (6 bases). The V gene's germline CDR1 is LGHNA and CDR2 YNFKEQ. V gave up 5 bases and J gave up 3 bases, with 10 bases separating them. The CDR3 spans 13 residues. The CDR3 coding sequence is TGTGCCAGCAGCTGGGGGGTCGAAGAGACCCAGTACTTC. It specifies CASSWGVEETQYF.

This chain links TRBV9 with TRBJ2-5; a possible D gene is TRBD1 (6 bases). Germline V gene data show CDR1 as SGDLS and CDR2 as YYNGEE. The CDR3 extends over 13 amino acids. The V gene lost 4 bases and the J gene lost 4 bases, with 11 bases spanning the gap. CDR3 coding DNA: TGTGCCAGCAGCCCCCGGGACACAGAGACCCAGTACTTC. This encodes CASSPRDTETQYF.

This rearrangement joins TRBV6-1 to TRBJ1-2, with 11 bases fitting TRBD1. V trimming: 4 bases; J trimming: 5 bases; junction bases outside the gene matches: 3. Germline-derived CDR1 and CDR2 are MNHNS and SASEGT. This CDR3 has 14 amino acids. The CDR3 loop is CASSGTGGSYGYTF. In DNA form, the CDR3 reads TGTGCCAGCAGTGGGACAGGGGGCTCATATGGCTACACCTTC.